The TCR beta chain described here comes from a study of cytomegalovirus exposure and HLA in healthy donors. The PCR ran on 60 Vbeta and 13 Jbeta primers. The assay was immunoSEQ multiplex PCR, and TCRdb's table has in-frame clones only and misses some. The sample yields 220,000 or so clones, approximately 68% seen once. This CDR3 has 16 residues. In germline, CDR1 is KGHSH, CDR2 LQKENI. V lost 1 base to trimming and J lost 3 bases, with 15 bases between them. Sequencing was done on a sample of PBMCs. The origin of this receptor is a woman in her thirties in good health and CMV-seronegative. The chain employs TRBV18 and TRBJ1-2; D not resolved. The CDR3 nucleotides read TGTGCCAGCTCACCACAGCAGAATACCCTAGACTATGGCTACACCTTC. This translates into CASSPQQNTLDYGYTF.